Reported below is one T cell receptor beta chain. Its matching antigen is unknown. The CDR3 runs to 16 residues. Germline CDR1 reads LNHDA; CDR2 reads SQIVND (reference sequence). Trimming left V 6 bases short and J 0 bases short, with 17 bases between. This sample stems from a study of identifying expanded T cells in peripheral blood. Study-wide points: Differentially abundant clones: roughly 1.2 between replicates, 15 to 17 at 2 to 3 weeks, 19 to 20 at four.

TCRdb's copy holds only in-frame clones and misses some; the assay was immunoSEQ multiplex PCR. Seen here are about 100,000 clones, about 90% observed once, and the top ten hold 5.5%. Sequencing was carried out using blood. This chain uses TRBV19 with TRBJ1-2; tentatively, D is TRBD1 (6 bases). This receptor was identified in a person between 18 and 70 years old in good health. CDR3: CASSPSMRGANYGYTF. The CDR3 region has the DNA TGTGCCAGTAGCCCCTCGATGAGGGGGGCTAACTATGGCTACACCTTC.